This is a list of T cell receptor beta chains from one sample in a study of shared clonotypes between healthy human individuals. Libraries were prepared by immunoSEQ multiplex PCR; TCRdb keeps only in-frame clonotypes and omits some of them. The sample holds a few million clones; approximately 90% are singletons and the top ten take 0.13% to 0.15%. Sequenced sample: naive CD4+ T cells sorted from blood. The source is a man between 18 and 29 years old in good health. Each CDR3 is given with its conserved first and last residue. Each record gives: D gene, J gene, V gene, clone size, CDR3 protein, CDR3 DNA. The D gene is left open where the match is weak. Clone size is shown for a subset of rows, as once, few, many or a class of expanded clone.

>NA|TRBJ1-1|TRBV27|NA
CASGSGSNTEAFF
TGTGCCAGCGGTTCGGGGAGTAACACTGAAGCTTTCTTT
>TRBD1|TRBJ1-1|TRBV29-1|NA
CSVEGRGLVGNTEAFF
TGCAGCGTTGAAGGCAGGGGGCTTGTAGGGAACACTGAAGCTTTCTTT
>TRBD1|TRBJ2-6|TRBV9|NA
CASSASGGGANVLTF
TGTGCCAGCAGCGCTTCAGGGGGAGGGGCCAACGTCCTGACTTTC
>NA|TRBJ1-4|TRBV29-1|NA
CSVGSTNEKLFF
TGCAGCGTTGGGTCAACTAATGAAAAACTGTTTTTT
>NA|TRBJ2-7|TRBV25-1|few
CASSSAGLYEQYF
TGTGCCAGCAGCTCAGCAGGCCTTTACGAGCAGTACTTC
>TRBD1|TRBJ1-6|TRBV5-1|NA
CASSPVTGGSYNSPLHF
TGCGCCAGCAGCCCAGTGACAGGGGGCTCCTATAATTCACCCCTCCACTTT
>NA|TRBJ1-2|TRBV6-6|NA
CASSSRLVGDYGYTF
TGTGCCAGCAGTTCCCGGCTAGTGGGGGACTATGGCTACACCTTC
>TRBD2|TRBJ2-3|TRBV5-6|once
CASSLATSGRVYGADTQYF
TGTGCCAGCAGCTTGGCGACTAGCGGGAGGGTTTATGGGGCAGATACGCAGTATTTT
>TRBD2|TRBJ2-2|TRBV19|NA
CASSMEGLAGVYTGELFF
TGTGCCAGTAGTATGGAGGGACTAGCGGGAGTTTACACCGGGGAGCTGTTTTTT
>NA|TRBJ2-1|TRBV7-2|NA
CASSLAGGSLYNEQFF
TGTGCCAGCAGCTTAGCGGGAGGCTCTCTGTACAATGAGCAGTTCTTC
>TRBD1|TRBJ1-5|TRBV4-1|NA
CASSPDRASNQPQHF
TGCGCCAGCAGTCCTGACAGGGCTAGCAATCAGCCCCAGCATTTT
>NA|TRBJ2-3|TRBV12-5|NA
CASGFGGVTDTQYF
TGTGCTAGTGGTTTTGGCGGGGTCACAGATACGCAGTATTTT
>TRBD1|TRBJ2-2|TRBV5-1|NA
CASSAGQGSGELFF
TGCGCCAGCAGCGCGGGACAGGGGAGCGGGGAGCTGTTTTTT
>TRBD1|TRBJ1-1|TRBV19|NA
CASSITGTANTEAFF
TGTGCCAGTAGTATCACCGGGACAGCAAACACTGAAGCTTTCTTT
>NA|TRBJ2-1|TRBV4-3|NA
CASSQERPSRDEQFF
TGCGCCAGCAGCCAAGAGCGGCCCTCGCGCGATGAGCAGTTCTTC
>NA|TRBJ2-7|TRBV7-9|NA
CASSSNGVYEQYF
TGTGCCAGCAGCTCCAACGGGGTATACGAGCAGTACTTC
>TRBD1|TRBJ1-2|TRBV4-2|NA
CASSPHGEGAGYGYTF
TGTGCCAGCAGCCCTCACGGGGAGGGGGCAGGCTATGGCTACACCTTC
>NA|TRBJ1-3|TRBV29-1|NA
CSVEDGGRRNTIYF
TGCAGCGTTGAAGATGGTGGCAGAAGAAACACCATATATTTT
>NA|TRBJ2-6|TRBV7-9|NA
CASAASGANVLTF
TGTGCCAGCGCGGCCTCTGGGGCCAACGTCCTGACTTTC
>TRBD1|TRBJ1-6|TRBV6-1|NA
CASRGQGEGSPLHF
TGTGCCAGCAGGGGACAGGGAGAGGGTTCACCCCTCCACTTT
>TRBD1|TRBJ2-7|TRBV5-5|NA
CASSLGTGTFYEQYF
TGTGCCAGCAGCTTGGGGACAGGGACTTTCTACGAGCAGTACTTC
>TRBD1|TRBJ1-1|TRBV10-3|NA
CAISESAGGVYTEAFF
TGTGCCATCAGTGAGTCGGCAGGGGGGGTTTACACTGAAGCTTTCTTT
>TRBD1|TRBJ2-7|TRBV28|NA
CASKDRASSYEQYF
TGTGCCAGCAAGGACAGGGCCTCCTCCTACGAGCAGTACTTC
>NA|TRBJ1-1|TRBV30|NA
CAWSVTSDKNTEAFF
TGTGCCTGGAGTGTAACTTCGGATAAGAACACTGAAGCTTTCTTT
>NA|TRBJ2-5|TRBV5-1|NA
CASSLRAAGETQYF
TGCGCCAGCAGCTTAAGGGCCGCGGGCGAGACCCAGTACTTC
>NA|TRBJ1-5|TRBV19|NA
CASHHTGTGQPQHF
TGTGCCAGTCACCATACAGGGACGGGTCAGCCCCAGCATTTT
>TRBD1|TRBJ2-7|TRBV6-1|NA
CASGTGGSYEQYF
TGTGCCAGCGGGACAGGGGGCTCCTACGAGCAGTACTTC
>NA|TRBJ1-3|TRBV2|NA
CASTLTGNGNTIYF
TGTGCCAGCACACTCACAGGGAACGGAAACACCATATATTTT
>NA|TRBJ1-5|TRBV6-1|NA
CASSDGVRGQPQHF
TGTGCCAGCAGTGACGGGGTGCGGGGTCAGCCCCAGCATTTT
>NA|TRBJ2-7|TRBV7-9|NA
CASSPIYEQYF
TGTGCCAGCAGCCCGATTTACGAGCAGTACTTC
>NA|TRBJ1-4|TRBV6-5|NA
CASSLIGNNEKLFF
TGTGCCAGCAGTTTAATAGGGAATAATGAAAAACTGTTTTTT
>TRBD2|TRBJ2-3|TRBV29-1|NA
CSVSTGLAGGDTQYF
TGCAGCGTTTCTACGGGACTAGCGGGGGGGGATACGCAGTATTTT
>NA|TRBJ2-5|TRBV10-3|NA
CAISADMRQETQYF
TGTGCCATCAGTGCCGACATGCGCCAAGAGACCCAGTACTTC
>TRBD2|TRBJ2-7|TRBV29-1|NA
CSVYNPLAGAGEQYF
TGCAGCGTTTACAACCCACTAGCGGGGGCTGGGGAGCAGTACTTC
>NA|TRBJ2-3|TRBV19|NA
CASNRAPGDTQYF
TGTGCCAGTAACCGGGCCCCGGGAGATACGCAGTATTTT
>TRBD1|TRBJ2-7|TRBV10-3|NA
CAIRETGGQEYF
TGTGCCATCAGGGAGACAGGGGGCCAAGAGTACTTC
>NA|TRBJ2-7|TRBV10-3|NA
CAISARGRDGSYEQYF
TGTGCCATCAGTGCCAGGGGAAGGGACGGCTCCTACGAGCAGTACTTC
>NA|TRBJ2-7|TRBV9|NA
CASSPDFYEQYF
TGTGCCAGCAGCCCCGATTTCTACGAGCAGTACTTC
>TRBD2|TRBJ2-4|TRBV7-2|NA
CASSLEGSAGVAGGFGQYF
TGTGCCAGCAGCTTAGAGGGTTCAGCGGGAGTTGCCGGAGGGTTCGGTCAGTACTTC
>NA|TRBJ2-5|TRBV7-7|NA
CASSQDRETQYF
TGTGCTAGCAGCCAAGACCGGGAGACCCAGTACTTC
>NA|TRBJ2-6|TRBV5-1|NA
CASSDDSSRANVLTF
TGCGCCAGCAGCGATGACAGTAGTAGGGCCAACGTCCTGACTTTC
>NA|TRBJ1-1|TRBV7-8|few
CASSFSNTEAFF
TGTGCCAGCAGCTTTTCGAACACTGAAGCTTTCTTT
>TRBD1|TRBJ2-7|TRBV6-5|NA
CASSRDRQYEQYF
TGTGCCAGCAGCCGGGACAGGCAGTACGAGCAGTACTTC
>NA|TRBJ2-5|TRBV7-2|NA
CASTIGGHQTQYF
TGTGCCAGCACAATAGGGGGACATCAGACCCAGTACTTC
>TRBD1|TRBJ2-7|TRBV11-2|NA
CASSSLRTGAYEQYF
TGTGCCAGCAGCTCATTACGGACAGGGGCCTACGAGCAGTACTTC
>NA|TRBJ1-5|TRBV7-2|once
CASSPVVGQPQHF
TGTGCCAGCAGCCCGGTCGTAGGCCAGCCCCAGCATTTT
>NA|TRBJ1-5|TRBV7-8|NA
CASSLVVGDTGQPQHF
TGTGCCAGCAGCTTAGTGGTGGGCGATACAGGTCAGCCCCAGCATTTT
>NA|TRBJ1-6|TRBV6-1|NA
CASSPRESSPLHF
TGTGCCAGCAGTCCTAGGGAGAGTTCACCCCTCCACTTT